The 26 T cell receptor beta chains listed next were all sequenced from one sample in a study of blood T cell repertoires in COVID-19. Only in-frame clones appear in the TCRdb table, and some are missing; sequencing was by immunoSEQ multiplex PCR. The sample holds 150,000 to 200,000 clones; around 76% are singletons and the top ten take approximately 7.8%. The sequenced material came from peripheral blood. The receptors were gathered from a woman between 55 and 75 years old with COVID-19, enrolled during active disease.

The V gene is TRBV19, the J gene TRBJ2-5; 13 nucleotides match TRBD2. The V gene end was trimmed by 7 bases and the J gene end by 3 bases; junction bases not matched to a gene: 2. The germline CDR1 and CDR2 sequences are LNHDA and SQIVND (reference sequence). This CDR3 region has 14 residues. CDR3 residues: CASTGTSGKETQYF. For the CDR3, the DNA is TGTGCCAGTACCGGGACTAGCGGGAAAGAGACCCAGTACTTC. The entire variable domain, with the rest obtained from reference TRBV19 and TRBJ2-5, is as follows: DGGITQSPKYLFRKEGQNVTLSCEQNLNHDAMYWYRQDPGQGLRLIYYSQIVNDFQKGDIAEGYSVSREKKESFPLTVTSAQKNPTAFYLCASTGTSGKETQYFGPGTRLLVL.

This chain joins TRBV2 and TRBJ1-2, with 7 bases identical to TRBD1. The CDR3 extends over 19 amino acids. Per the germline V gene, CDR1 is SNHLY and CDR2 is FYNNEI. J lost 8 bases, V lost 10 bases, and 31 bases had no gene match. DNA of the CDR3: TGTGCCACCACAAGACGGACCCGAGGGTTGGGAGACAGGGAAGAAGGCTACACCTTC. Encoded protein: CATTRRTRGLGDREEGYTF.

In nucleotides, the CDR3 is TGTGCCAGTCAGATCGGGAGCGGTGAAAAACTGTTTTTT. This gives the protein CASQIGSGEKLFF. The chain has TRBV19 and TRBJ1-4; D remains unclear. Germline loops: CDR1 LNHDA, CDR2 SQIVND (reference sequence). V shed 8 bases and J shed 7 bases, with 14 bases lying between them. The CDR3 runs to 13 residues. The variable domain in full, completed from reference TRBV19 and TRBJ1-4, reads DGGITQSPKYLFRKEGQNVTLSCEQNLNHDAMYWYRQDPGQGLRLIYYSQIVNDFQKGDIAEGYSVSREKKESFPLTVTSAQKNPTAFYLCASQIGSGEKLFFGSGTQLSVL.

This clone occurred a few times. The chain uses TRBV5-4 and TRBJ2-2, with 8 bases fitting TRBD2. The length of the CDR3 is 16 residues. The germline V gene encodes CDR1 SGHNT and CDR2 YYREEE (reference sequence). With 3 bases clipped from V and 4 bases from J, the junction kept 8 bases outside the gene matches. CDR3 sequence: CASSYGGAGGTGELFF. The CDR3 DNA is TGTGCCAGCAGCTACGGGGGGGCGGGAGGCACCGGGGAGCTGTTTTTT.

The chain employs TRBV5-1 and TRBJ2-3; 8 nucleotides agree with TRBD2. The junction had 6 bases not matched to a gene; V was cut back by 2 bases and J by 1 base. CDR1 and CDR2 from the germline V gene are SGHRS and YFSETQ. There are 16 residues in the CDR3. CDR3 residues: CASSFRLAGRTDTQYF. CDR3 in DNA: TGCGCCAGCAGCTTTCGGTTAGCGGGGCGCACAGATACGCAGTATTTT.

This clone was observed a single time. The V and J genes are TRBV11-3 and TRBJ2-1; TRBD2 might be the D (7 bases). Trimming removed 5 bases from V and 8 bases from J, with 19 bases in between. There are 15 residues in the CDR3. CDR1 is SGHNT and CDR2 is YENEEA in the germline V gene. The CDR3 bases are TGTGCCAGCAGCCGCCAAGGGGGGGTTATGGATGAGCAGTTCTTC. Translation: CASSRQGGVMDEQFF.

The chain employs TRBV15 and TRBJ1-5, with D possibly being TRBD1 (5 bases). This CDR3 is 17 amino acids long. Trimming stripped 1 base from V and 0 bases from J, with 13 bases between. Germline V gene lookup returns CDR1 LNHNV and CDR2 YYDKDF (reference sequence). This chain's CDR3 is CATSRGQGLYSNQPQHF. The CDR3 coding sequence is TGTGCCACCAGCAGAGGGCAGGGCCTCTATAGCAATCAGCCCCAGCATTTT.

This clone came up once. The V call is TRBV6-1, the J call TRBJ1-5, with D possibly matching TRBD1 (6 bases). V lost 4 bases and J lost 2, with 21 bases in between. The CDR3 extends over 18 amino acids. CDR1 and CDR2 from the germline V gene are MNHNS and SASEGT. CDR3 protein: CASSVPYSGTKGNQPQHF. The CDR3 DNA reads TGTGCCAGCAGTGTACCCTATTCGGGGACAAAGGGCAATCAGCCCCAGCATTTT.

The chain joins TRBV19 to TRBJ1-5; 8 positions match TRBD1. Germline V gives CDR1 LNHDA, CDR2 SQIVND (reference sequence). This CDR3 spans 16 amino acids. After removal of 6 bases from V and 7 bases from J, the junction contained 14 bases not matched to a gene. CDR3 DNA: TGTGCCAGTAGCAATGACAGGGGAGGGGTACGGCAGCCCCAGCATTTT. Translating gives CASSNDRGGVRQPQHF.

The chain joins TRBV28 to TRBJ2-7; tentatively, D is TRBD2 (6 bases). Germline CDR1 is MDHEN and CDR2 is SYDVKM. With 4 bases removed from V and 0 bases from J, the gap between germline ends came to 16 bases. The CDR3 runs 16 residues. CDR3 in amino acids: CASSSGEEISSYEQYF. In DNA form, the CDR3 reads TGTGCCAGCAGTTCCGGGGAGGAAATTAGCTCCTACGAGCAGTACTTC.

The chain carries TRBV5-1 and TRBJ2-5; D is possibly TRBD2 (6 bases). The length of the CDR3 is 13 residues. V lost 0 bases to trimming and J lost 9 bases, with 12 bases between them. Germline V gives CDR1 SGHRS, CDR2 YFSETQ. CDR3 protein: CASSLDGSAAQYF. For the CDR3, the DNA is TGCGCCAGCAGCTTGGACGGGAGCGCGGCCCAGTACTTC.

The sample holds one count of this clone. J is TRBJ2-5 and V is TRBV5-1, with D possibly TRBD2 on 5 matching bases. This CDR3 spans 14 amino acids. Germline CDR1 SGHRS, CDR2 YFSETQ. V lost 3 bases and J 2 bases, leaving 11 bases between the germline ends. CDR3 amino acids: CASSSEGIQETQYF. CDR3 in DNA: TGCGCCAGCAGCTCAGAGGGAATACAAGAGACCCAGTACTTC.

The chain uses TRBV2 and TRBJ2-3, with 7 bases matching TRBD2. Germline V CDR1 and CDR2: SNHLY, FYNNEI. V gave up 6 bases and J gave up 0 bases; unmatched junction bases: 6. CDR3 length: 15 amino acids. The CDR3 DNA is TGTGCCAGCAGAAGACTAGCAGTCAGCACAGATACGCAGTATTTT. Protein: CASRRLAVSTDTQYF.

Turning to this clone: This sample also contains other DNA sequences that code for the same CDR3. The chain's CDR3 is CATSGGLAGLQETQYF. CDR3 DNA sequence: TGTGCCACCAGCGGGGGACTAGCGGGCTTACAAGAGACCCAGTACTTC. This chain connects TRBV15 to TRBJ2-5; 12 positions agree with TRBD2. This CDR3 spans 16 amino acids. The V segment lost 5 bases and the J segment 2 bases; nucleotides outside the gene matches: 6. The germline gives CDR1 LNHNV, CDR2 YYDKDF (reference sequence).

V and J are TRBV15 and TRBJ1-4, with D tentatively TRBD1 (5 bases). Germline CDR1 is LNHNV and CDR2 is YYDKDF (reference sequence). V lost 1 base and J lost 7, with 7 bases in between. The CDR3 totals 13 residues. The DNA of the CDR3 is TGTGCCACCAGCAGAGGGACACTTGAAAAACTGTTTTTT. The encoded protein is CATSRGTLEKLFF.

J is TRBJ1-2 and V is TRBV9, with 9 bases that match TRBD1. CDR1 and CDR2 (germline): SGDLS, YYNGEE. The CDR3 extends over 15 amino acids. V was clipped by 3 bases and J by 5 bases; unmatched bases: 8. The CDR3 reads CASSAIQDRGYGYTF. The CDR3 DNA sequence: TGTGCCAGCAGCGCGATACAGGACAGGGGATATGGCTACACCTTC.

V and J are TRBV29-1 and TRBJ2-2; 7 bases are shared with TRBD1. Germline V gene lookup returns CDR1 SQVTM and CDR2 ANQGSEA. The CDR3 spans 13 residues. V shed 7 bases and J 0 bases; nucleotides not matched to a gene: 2. The CDR3 loop reads CSAGQANTGELFF. In nucleotides, the CDR3 is TGCAGCGCTGGACAGGCGAACACCGGGGAGCTGTTTTTT.

This chain uses TRBV2 with TRBJ2-3, with 12 bases identical to TRBD2. V dropped 6 bases and J dropped 0; count of bases not matched to a gene: 4. CDR3 size: 16 residues. Germline V CDR1 and CDR2: SNHLY, FYNNEI. The CDR3 DNA reads TGTGCCAGCAGGAAACTAGCGGGGGGTAGCACAGATACGCAGTATTTT. Residues: CASRKLAGGSTDTQYF.

The chain has TRBV7-8 and TRBJ1-2, with D possibly TRBD1 on 5 matching bases. The V gene lost 1 base and the J gene lost 0 bases, with 12 bases spanning the gap. The length of the CDR3 is 16 residues. Germline loops: CDR1 SGHVS, CDR2 FQNEAQ. The CDR3 coding sequence is TGTGCCAGCAGCTTAGAAGCATTGACAGCTAACTATGGCTACACCTTC. Translated: CASSLEALTANYGYTF.

The rearrangement uses TRBV19 and TRBJ1-1; TRBD1 matches at 7 bases. This CDR3 region has 14 residues. Germline values: CDR1 LNHDA, CDR2 SQIVND (reference sequence). Trimming took 3 bases from V and 7 from J; bases not matched to a gene: 8. The CDR3 sequence is CASSIPGTDGEAFF. The CDR3 DNA reads TGTGCCAGTAGTATCCCCGGGACAGACGGTGAAGCTTTCTTT.

The chain couples TRBV5-1 to TRBJ1-4; D perhaps matches TRBD1 (5 bases). Germline V lookup: CDR1 SGHRS, CDR2 YFSETQ. This CDR3 is 15 amino acids long. Trimming pared 1 base from V and 6 bases from J, leaving 13 bases between. The CDR3 sequence is CASSLRRGLDEKLFF. CDR3 nucleotide sequence: TGCGCCAGCAGCTTGAGGAGGGGTTTAGATGAAAAACTGTTTTTT.

The V call is TRBV5-1, the J call TRBJ1-1, with TRBD1 as a possible D gene (5 bases). The CDR3 extends over 14 amino acids. Trimming stripped 4 bases from V and 3 bases from J, with 13 bases between. Germline CDR1 reads SGHRS; CDR2 reads YFSETQ. The chain's CDR3 is CASSPAGGYTEAFF. CDR3 nucleotide sequence: TGCGCCAGCAGCCCGGCGGGGGGTTACACTGAAGCTTTCTTT.

As to this clone: Other DNA sequences of this sample code for an identical CDR3. The chain couples TRBV10-1 to TRBJ1-1, with TRBD1 as a possible D gene (6 bases). CDR3 length equals 13 residues. Germline V gene data show CDR1 as WNHNN and CDR2 as SYGVQD (reference sequence). Trimming stripped 6 bases from V and 1 base from J, with 9 bases between. Written as DNA, the CDR3 is TGCGCCAGCAGCGGACAGACGAACACTGAAGCTTTCTTT. This encodes CASSGQTNTEAFF.

The chain combines TRBV6-5 with TRBJ2-5; no clear D gene. Trimming pared 7 bases from V and 5 bases from J, leaving 11 bases between. Per germline, CDR1 MNHEY and CDR2 SVGAGI. The CDR3 is 12 amino acids. CDR3 in amino acids: CASTLRAETQYF. The CDR3 nucleotides are TGTGCCAGCACCCTCCGCGCCGAGACCCAGTACTTC.

The chain couples TRBV7-3 to TRBJ2-3, with D hard to call. V lost 0 bases to trimming and J lost 1 base, with 11 bases between them. The CDR3 runs 16 residues. Per germline, CDR1 SGHTA and CDR2 FQGTGA. The CDR3, as DNA: TGTGCCAGCAGCTTAACCCCTAGTTCAGGCACAGATACGCAGTATTTT. Protein sequence: CASSLTPSSGTDTQYF.

On this clone itself: At one end, the junction sequence differs from germline, possibly due to a read error. The chain is built from TRBV7-7 and TRBJ2-3; D gene ambiguous. Germline V gene data show CDR1 as SSHAT and CDR2 as FNYEAQ (reference sequence). This CDR3 contains 14 residues. CDR3 residues: CASSPGLPTDTQYF. The DNA for the CDR3 is TGTGCTAGCAGCCCGGGTCTTCCCACAGATACGCAGTATTTT. The whole variable domain, filled in from reference TRBV7-7 and TRBJ2-3, reads GAGVSQSPRYKVTKRGQDVTLRCDPISSHATLYWYQQALGQGPEFLTYFNYEAQPDKSGLPSDRFSAERPEGSISTLTIQRTEQRDSAMYRCASSPGLPTDTQYFGPGTRLTVL.